One and the same sample provided the 5 T cell receptor beta chains below, sequenced in a study of T cell responses to AZD1222 COVID-19 vaccine. The protocol was immunoSEQ multiplex PCR, while the TCRdb copy is restricted to in-frame clones and leaves out a portion. The sample has roughly 77,000 clones; roughly 88% are singletons. Specimen: peripheral blood, collected on day 0 of MenACWY control vaccination. These receptor sequences come from an adult in good health.

V usage is TRBV6-6 and J usage is TRBJ2-2, with D unclear. V lost 2 bases, J lost 1 base, and 5 bases lay in between. The germline V gene has CDR1 MNHNY and CDR2 SVGAGI (reference sequence). There are 14 residues in the CDR3. CDR3 residues: CASSYVRNTGELFF. In DNA, the CDR3 is TGTGCCAGCAGTTACGTGCGGAACACCGGGGAGCTGTTTTTT.

This rearrangement joins TRBV12-3 or TRBV12-4 to TRBJ2-7; 10 positions match TRBD2. The CDR3 runs 13 residues. Trimming removed 6 bases from V and 3 bases from J; junction bases left unmatched: 2. The chain's CDR3 is CASRLAGNYEQYF. CDR3 nucleotide sequence: TGTGCCAGCAGACTAGCGGGGAACTACGAGCAGTACTTC.

The CDR3 protein is CASSPPMDGYGYTF. The CDR3 DNA is TGTGCCAGCTCACCACCTATGGATGGCTATGGCTACACCTTC. The chain is built from TRBV18 and TRBJ1-2; D is undetermined. Germline V gene data show CDR1 as KGHSH and CDR2 as LQKENI. Between the trimmed V and J ends, which lost 0 bases and 4 bases, there was a span of 9 bases. There are 14 residues in the CDR3.

The chain employs TRBV5-5 and TRBJ1-5; D is perhaps TRBD1 (5 bases). The CDR3 is 14 residues long. Germline V gene data show CDR1 as SGHKS and CDR2 as YYEKEE (reference sequence). V lost 0 bases and J lost 7, with 11 bases in between. For the CDR3, the DNA is TGTGCCAGCAGCTTGGCCGTGGGGGAGCAGCCCCAGCATTTT. As protein: CASSLAVGEQPQHF.

CDR3 nucleotides: TGTGCCAGCAGCAGGAGTGACCTGAACACTGAAGCTTTCTTT. It encodes CASSRSDLNTEAFF. The chain employs TRBV7-6 and TRBJ1-1; D uncertain. Germline CDR1 SGHVS, CDR2 FNYEAQ. The V and J ends lost 5 bases and 0 bases respectively, with 10 bases between them. The CDR3 sequence is 14 residues long. The complete variable domain, with remaining parts taken from reference TRBV7-6 and TRBJ1-1, reads GAGVSQSPRYKVTKRGQDVALRCDPISGHVSLYWYRQALGQGPEFLTYFNYEAQQDKSGLPNDRFSAERPEGSISTLTIQRTEQRDSAMYRCASSRSDLNTEAFFGQGTRLTVV.